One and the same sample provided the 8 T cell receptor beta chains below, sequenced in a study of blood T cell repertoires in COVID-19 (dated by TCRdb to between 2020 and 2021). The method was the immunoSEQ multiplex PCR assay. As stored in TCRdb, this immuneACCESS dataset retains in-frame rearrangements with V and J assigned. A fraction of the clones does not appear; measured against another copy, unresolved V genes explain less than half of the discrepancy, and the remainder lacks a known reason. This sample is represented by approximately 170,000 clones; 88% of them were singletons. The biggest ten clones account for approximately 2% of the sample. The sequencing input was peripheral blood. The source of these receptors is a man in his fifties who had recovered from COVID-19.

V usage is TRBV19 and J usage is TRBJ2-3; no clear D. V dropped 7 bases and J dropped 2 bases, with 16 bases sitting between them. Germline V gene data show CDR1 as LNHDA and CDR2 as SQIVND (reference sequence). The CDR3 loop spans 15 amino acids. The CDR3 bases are TGTGCCAGTACGTCCCCTTTACAGAACACAGATACGCAGTATTTT. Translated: CASTSPLQNTDTQYF.

The CDR3 is CASSPGGRGHYNEQFF. The CDR3 DNA sequence: TGTGCCAGCAGCCCCGGGGGGCGGGGACACTACAATGAGCAGTTCTTC. This chain joins TRBV11-1 and TRBJ2-1; a possible D gene is TRBD2 (7 bases). CDR3 length equals 16 residues. The germline V gene has CDR1 SGHAT and CDR2 FQDESV (reference sequence). Trimming pared 5 bases from V and 3 bases from J, leaving 17 bases between. The full variable domain, rest sourced from reference TRBV11-1 and TRBJ2-1, is EAEVAQSPRYKITEKSQAVAFWCDPISGHATLYWYRQILGQGPELLVQFQDESVVDDSQLPKDRFSAERLKGVDSTLKIQPAELGDSAMYLCASSPGGRGHYNEQFFGPGTRLTVL.

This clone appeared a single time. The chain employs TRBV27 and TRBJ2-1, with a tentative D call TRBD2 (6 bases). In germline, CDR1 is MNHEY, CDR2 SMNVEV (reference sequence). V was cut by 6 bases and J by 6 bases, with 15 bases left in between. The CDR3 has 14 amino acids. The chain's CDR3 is CASRPTSLGNEQFF. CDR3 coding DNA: TGTGCCAGCAGGCCAACTAGCTTAGGCAATGAGCAGTTCTTC.

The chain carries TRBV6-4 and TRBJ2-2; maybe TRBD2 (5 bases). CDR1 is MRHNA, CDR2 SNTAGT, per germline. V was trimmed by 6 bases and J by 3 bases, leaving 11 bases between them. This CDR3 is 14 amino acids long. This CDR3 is CASSGVLDTGELFF. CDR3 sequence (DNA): TGTGCCAGCAGCGGGGTTTTGGACACCGGGGAGCTGTTTTTT.

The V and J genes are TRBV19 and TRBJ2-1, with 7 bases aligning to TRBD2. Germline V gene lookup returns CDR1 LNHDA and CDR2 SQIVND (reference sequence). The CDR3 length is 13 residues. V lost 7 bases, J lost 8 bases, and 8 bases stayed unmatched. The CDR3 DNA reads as TGTGCCAGTAAAGCGTCAGGGAGGGATGAGCAGTTCTTC. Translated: CASKASGRDEQFF.

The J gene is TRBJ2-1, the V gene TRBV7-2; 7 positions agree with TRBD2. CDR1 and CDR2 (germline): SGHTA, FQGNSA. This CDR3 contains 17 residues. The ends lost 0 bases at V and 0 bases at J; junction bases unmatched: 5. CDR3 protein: CASSLAPGGSSYNEQFF. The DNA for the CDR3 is TGTGCCAGCAGCTTAGCTCCCGGGGGGAGCTCCTACAATGAGCAGTTCTTC.

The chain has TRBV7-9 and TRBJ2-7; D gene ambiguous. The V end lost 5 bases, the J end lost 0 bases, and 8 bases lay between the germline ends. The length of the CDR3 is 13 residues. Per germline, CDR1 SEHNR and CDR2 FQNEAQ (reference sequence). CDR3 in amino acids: CASSPRSSYEQYF. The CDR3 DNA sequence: TGTGCCAGCAGCCCTCGGAGCTCCTACGAGCAGTACTTC.

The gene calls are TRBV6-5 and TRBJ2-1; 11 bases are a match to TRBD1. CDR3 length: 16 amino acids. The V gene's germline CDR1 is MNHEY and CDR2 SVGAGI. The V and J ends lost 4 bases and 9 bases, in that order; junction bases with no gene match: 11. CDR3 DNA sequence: TGTGCCAGCAGTTCGACTATCGGGACAGGGGGAGGTGAGCAGTTCTTC. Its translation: CASSSTIGTGGGEQFF.